One and the same sample provided the 9 T cell receptor beta chains below, sequenced in a study of cytomegalovirus exposure and HLA in healthy donors. Researchers ran the PCR with 60 Vbeta and 13 Jbeta primers. Profiling relied on immunoSEQ multiplex PCR, and the TCRdb table lists in-frame clones only, not all of them. The data hold 100,000 or so clones, with 75% observed a single time. The sequencing input was PBMCs. The receptors derive from a man aged 50-59 years in good health and CMV-seronegative.

The chain joins TRBV7-8 to TRBJ2-7, with 15 bases that match TRBD2. The length of the CDR3 is 17 residues. Trimming removed 5 bases from V and 4 bases from J; junction bases left unmatched: 9. Germline V gene lookup returns CDR1 SGHVS and CDR2 FQNEAQ. CDR3 in DNA: TGTGCCAGCAGCATCACCGGGACTAGCGGGGGGTTATACGAGCAGTACTTC. Its protein product is CASSITGTSGGLYEQYF.

J is TRBJ2-2 and V is TRBV6-1; TRBD2 matches at 8 bases. The germline V gene encodes CDR1 MNHNS and CDR2 SASEGT. V shed 5 bases and J 6 bases; nucleotides not matched to a gene: 8. This CDR3 is built from 15 residues. DNA of the CDR3: TGTGCCAGCAGTCCCCTAGCGGGTAAACCCGGGGAGCTGTTTTTT. Its translation: CASSPLAGKPGELFF.

J is TRBJ2-7 and V is TRBV18; TRBD1 is a possible D gene (6 bases). V lost 3 bases to trimming and J lost 0 bases, with 15 bases between them. The germline CDR1 and CDR2 sequences are KGHSH and LQKENI. The CDR3 consists of 16 residues. The CDR3 is CASSPGRQGTSYEQYF. CDR3 DNA: TGTGCCAGCTCACCTGGTCGGCAGGGGACCTCCTACGAGCAGTACTTC.

The chain combines TRBV4-3 with TRBJ2-3; no reliable D call. Germline CDR1 is LGHNA and CDR2 is YSLEER. The CDR3 loop spans 12 amino acids. V was clipped by 5 bases and J by 4 bases, with 7 bases between them. The CDR3 DNA follows: TGCGCCAGCAGCGCCCGCGCAGATACGCAGTATTTT. This gives the protein CASSARADTQYF.

The chain uses TRBV28 and TRBJ1-3; no reliable D call. CDR1 MDHEN and CDR2 SYDVKM come from the germline V gene. The CDR3 spans 19 residues. Deletions cut 1 base from V and 0 bases from J, with 19 bases between. This chain's CDR3 is CASSLSYTGTRGSGNTIYF. The CDR3 coding sequence is TGTGCCAGCAGTTTATCTTATACGGGAACACGGGGCTCTGGAAACACCATATATTTT. The whole variable domain, remainder taken from reference TRBV28 and TRBJ1-3, is DVKVTQSSRYLVKRTGEKVFLECVQDMDHENMFWYRQDPGLGLRLIYFSYDVKMKEKGDIPEGYSVSREKKERFSLILESASTNQTSMYLCASSLSYTGTRGSGNTIYFGEGSWLTVV.

In its sample, this clone was seen a few times. The chain carries TRBV7-6 and TRBJ2-5; D unclear. The CDR3 contains 11 residues. V lost 2 bases, J lost 4 bases, and 2 bases lay in between. Germline V gives CDR1 SGHVS, CDR2 FNYEAQ. In DNA form, the CDR3 reads TGTGCCAGCAGCTTACTAGAGACCCAGTACTTC. Translated, it gives CASSLLETQYF.

This clone has only one observation. This sequence joins TRBV28 and TRBJ2-7; the D gene is possibly TRBD1 (6 bases). Trimming pared 4 bases from V and 1 base from J, leaving 11 bases between. The germline V gene encodes CDR1 MDHEN and CDR2 SYDVKM. The CDR3 is made up of 14 amino acids. CDR3 nucleotide sequence: TGTGCCAGCAGTTCCTCGGACAGATCCTACGAGCAGTACTTC. Its protein product is CASSSSDRSYEQYF.

The chain carries TRBV2 and TRBJ2-1; D perhaps matches TRBD1 (6 bases). The V gene's germline CDR1 is SNHLY and CDR2 FYNNEI. V dropped 5 bases and J dropped 0 bases, with 11 bases sitting between them. The CDR3 loop spans 15 amino acids. The CDR3 loop is CASSPDRSSYNEQFF. As DNA, the CDR3 is TGTGCCAGCAGTCCTGACAGGAGCTCCTACAATGAGCAGTTCTTC. The full variable domain, its missing parts supplied by reference TRBV2 and TRBJ2-1, is EPEVTQTPSHQVTQMGQEVILRCVPISNHLYFYWYRQILGQKVEFLVSFYNNEISEKSEIFDDQFSVERPDGSNFTLKIRSTKLEDSAMYFCASSPDRSSYNEQFFGPGTRLTVL.

The V gene is TRBV4-2, the J gene TRBJ2-5; 7 bases fit TRBD2. The V and J ends lost 5 bases and 7 bases, in that order; junction bases with no gene match: 7. CDR3 length: 13 residues. The germline V gene encodes CDR1 LGHNA and CDR2 YNFKEQ. CDR3 amino acids: CASSDGTKRTQYF. The CDR3 DNA follows: TGTGCCAGCAGCGACGGGACTAAAAGGACCCAGTACTTC.